This passage covers 31 T cell receptor beta chains from one sample sequenced in a study of CD8+CD57+ T cells in acquired aplastic anemia. By flow cytometry, patients selected for sequencing had shown an expansion of CD8+CD57+ cells. According to the study, genomic DNA was the template for TCR beta VDJ and CDR3 profiling. TCRdb ran MiXCR on the reads and lists one entry per CDR3 protein. The table lists 250,000 to 350,000 distinct CDR3 sequences, 56% of them singletons. Sequencing was performed on sorted CD4+, CD8+, or CD8+CD57+ T cells (not recorded which) from PBMCs. These receptors all come from a human donor with aplastic anemia.

This clonotype was seen a single time. The J gene is TRBJ2-5, the V gene TRBV13; D possibly corresponds to TRBD1 (6 bases). CDR1 PRHDT and CDR2 FYEKMQ come from the germline V gene (reference sequence). V was clipped by 4 bases and J by 5 bases, with 14 bases between them. This CDR3 has 14 amino acids. In DNA, the CDR3 is TGTGCCAGCAGCTCCCATGGACAGATCGAGACCCAGTACTTC. This sequence encodes CASSSHGQIETQYF. The full variable domain, in which reference TRBV13 and TRBJ2-5 provide the parts outside the CDR3, is AAGVIQSPRHLIKEKRETATLKCYPIPRHDTVYWYQQGPGQDPQFLISFYEKMQSDKGSIPDRFSAQQFSDYHSELNMSSLELGDSALYFCASSSHGQIETQYFGPGTRLLVL.

The V and J genes are TRBV25-1 and TRBJ1-1; D possibly corresponds to TRBD1 (5 bases). Germline V gene lookup returns CDR1 MGHDK and CDR2 SYGVNS. There are 19 residues in the CDR3. Trimming stripped 4 bases from V and 2 bases from J, with 26 bases between. The CDR3 spells CASSAARGSGDSGNTEAFF. In DNA, the CDR3 is TGTGCCAGCAGTGCGGCACGCGGTTCGGGGGACTCTGGAAACACTGAAGCTTTCTTT.

The chain couples TRBV7-9 to TRBJ2-5, with D perhaps TRBD1 (5 bases). V lost 8 bases, J lost 5 bases, and 21 bases lay in between. CDR1 and CDR2 from the germline V gene are SEHNR and FQNEAQ (reference sequence). The length of the CDR3 is 15 residues. CDR3 bases: TGTGCCAGCGGTCCACTGACCCTAAGGGGTGAGACCCAGTACTTC. Amino acids: CASGPLTLRGETQYF.

This clonotype was counted ten times or more. The J gene is TRBJ1-5, the V gene TRBV6-5; no firm D call. Germline values: CDR1 MNHEY, CDR2 SVGAGI. V lost 6 bases and J lost 3, with 15 bases in between. CDR3 length equals 15 residues. The CDR3 spells CASSPGPSSNQPQHF. The CDR3 nucleotides are TGTGCCAGCAGCCCCGGGCCGAGTTCCAATCAGCCCCAGCATTTT.

This clonotype was counted many times. The V and J genes are TRBV5-6 and TRBJ1-5; no clear D gene. The V and J ends lost 4 bases and 3 bases respectively, with 5 bases between them. The CDR3 has 12 amino acids. Germline V lookup: CDR1 SGHDT, CDR2 YYEEEE. The CDR3 region is CASSRDNQPQHF. CDR3 coding DNA: TGTGCCAGCAGCCGGGACAATCAGCCCCAGCATTTT.

Many counts were recorded for this clonotype. The chain is built from TRBV25-1 and TRBJ1-1; possibly TRBD1 for D (5 bases). V gave up 1 base and J gave up 6 bases, with 9 bases separating them. Germline values: CDR1 MGHDK, CDR2 SYGVNS. CDR3 size: 13 residues. CDR3 sequence reads: CASSEWAGAEAFF. The CDR3 DNA is TGTGCCAGCAGTGAATGGGCGGGGGCTGAAGCTTTCTTT.

The rearrangement uses TRBV7-3 and TRBJ2-6; D perhaps matches TRBD1 (6 bases). Germline V CDR1 and CDR2: SGHTA, FQGTGA. V dropped 3 bases and J dropped 1 base, with 19 bases sitting between them. The CDR3 is 19 amino acids. Written as DNA, the CDR3 is TGTGCCAGCAGCTTTCAACAGGGTTCGAAAGTGTCTGGGGCCAACGTCCTGACTTTC. Translation gives CASSFQQGSKVSGANVLTF. Based on the CDR3 plus reference TRBV7-3 and TRBJ2-6, the full variable domain is GAGVSQTPSNKVTEKGKYVELRCDPISGHTALYWYRQSLGQGPEFLIYFQGTGAADDSGLPNDRFFAVRPEGSVSTLKIQRTERGDSAVYLCASSFQQGSKVSGANVLTFGAGSRLTVL.

As concerns this clonotype: This may be a read error: a much more frequent sequence differs by one nucleotide. The chain has TRBV5-6 and TRBJ2-1; TRBD2 matches 8 bases. The CDR3 totals 16 residues. Germline-derived CDR1 and CDR2 are SGHDT and YYEEEE. After removal of 1 base from V and 11 bases from J, the junction contained 14 bases not matched to a gene. CDR3 loop: CASSLRASGLGNKQFF. DNA for the CDR3: TGTGCCAGCAGCTTGAGGGCTAGCGGGTTGGGAAATAAGCAGTTCTTC.

The chain combines TRBV7-3 with TRBJ2-1; D ambiguous. Germline CDR1 SGHTA, CDR2 FQGTGA. Trimming took off 1 base at V and 0 bases at J, with 7 bases between the two ends. CDR3 length: 15 residues. CDR3 sequence: CASSLRQDSYNEQFF. The CDR3 DNA reads TGTGCCAGCAGCTTAAGGCAGGACTCCTACAATGAGCAGTTCTTC.

This sequence joins TRBV5-1 and TRBJ2-2; D is possibly TRBD2 (6 bases). Looked up from germline, CDR1 is SGHRS and CDR2 is YFSETQ. Trimming stripped 3 bases from V and 6 bases from J, with 15 bases between. The CDR3 extends over 15 amino acids. CDR3 in amino acids: CASSSGAYVPGELFF. The CDR3 DNA follows: TGCGCCAGCAGCTCGGGAGCCTACGTCCCCGGGGAGCTGTTTTTT.

In this sample, this clonotype turned up a few times. The gene calls are TRBV4-3 and TRBJ2-7; the D gene is possibly TRBD2 (6 bases). Germline loops: CDR1 LGHNA, CDR2 YSLEER. Trimming cost V 0 bases and J 5 bases, with 11 bases left between them. CDR3 size: 14 residues. DNA for the CDR3: TGCGCCAGCAGCCAAGACCCGGGGGAAGACGAGCAGTACTTC. The encoded protein is CASSQDPGEDEQYF.

This clonotype rates as medium-sized. CDR3: CASSRTYQETQYF. The CDR3 DNA is TGTGCCAGCAGCCGGACTTACCAAGAGACCCAGTACTTC. J is TRBJ2-5 and V is TRBV7-2, with a possible D match to TRBD2 (5 bases). Germline lookup yields CDR1 SGHTA and CDR2 FQGNSA. The CDR3 is made up of 13 amino acids. The ends were cut back, 5 bases at V and 0 bases at J, with 7 bases in the middle.

The V call is TRBV4-2, the J call TRBJ1-6; D might be TRBD1 (6 bases). Germline V gene lookup returns CDR1 LGHNA and CDR2 YNFKEQ. The CDR3 contains 14 residues. V gave up 3 bases and J gave up 8 bases, with 11 bases separating them. CDR3 region: CASSQRTADSPLHF. The CDR3 DNA is TGTGCCAGCAGCCAGAGGACAGCCGATTCACCCCTCCACTTT.

The chain employs TRBV2 and TRBJ2-7, with D perhaps TRBD1 (6 bases). Germline-derived CDR1 and CDR2 are SNHLY and FYNNEI. This CDR3 has 15 amino acids. Between the trimmed V and J ends, which lost 2 bases and 1 base, there was a span of 12 bases. This CDR3 is CASSEWGQWSYEQYF. Written as DNA, the CDR3 is TGTGCCAGCAGTGAATGGGGACAATGGTCCTACGAGCAGTACTTC.

The sample holds one count of this clonotype. This rearrangement joins TRBV25-1 to TRBJ1-2, with D uncertain. This CDR3 spans 13 amino acids. V was pared by 7 bases and J by 4 bases, with 13 bases between. The germline gives CDR1 MGHDK, CDR2 SYGVNS. CDR3 residues: CASKDHGGYGYTF. The DNA for the CDR3 is TGTGCCAGCAAGGATCACGGCGGCTATGGCTACACCTTC.

This clonotype was counted once. The chain is built from TRBV7-2 and TRBJ2-5; 8 nucleotides agree with TRBD1. V was clipped by 4 bases and J by 5 bases; unmatched bases: 12. Germline CDR1 is SGHTA and CDR2 is FQGNSA. The CDR3 is 16 residues long. The CDR3 is CASSSQGQAGMETQYF. Written as DNA, the CDR3 is TGTGCCAGCAGCTCCCAGGGACAGGCGGGAATGGAGACCCAGTACTTC. The full variable domain, completed using reference TRBV7-2 and TRBJ2-5, is GAGVSQSPSNKVTEKGKDVELRCDPISGHTALYWYRQSLGQGLEFLIYFQGNSAPDKSGLPSDRFSAERTGGSVSTLTIQRTQQEDSAVYLCASSSQGQAGMETQYFGPGTRLLVL.

This clonotype was detected a few times. The chain recombines TRBV7-8 with TRBJ2-5; 11 nucleotides line up with TRBD2. J lost 3 bases, V lost 8 bases, and 5 bases had no gene match. Per the germline V gene, CDR1 is SGHVS and CDR2 is FQNEAQ. This CDR3 contains 14 residues. As DNA, the CDR3 is TGTGCCAGCCTGGTAGCGGGGGGGAAAGAGACCCAGTACTTC. Amino acids: CASLVAGGKETQYF.

As for this clonotype: At one of its ends the junction is not consistent with the germline gene, which may arise from a read error. The gene calls are TRBV7-9 and TRBJ2-3; unclear D gene. The CDR3 extends over 15 amino acids. Germline CDR1 reads SEHNR; CDR2 reads FQNEAQ (reference sequence). The CDR3 coding sequence is TGTGCCAGCAGCTTTGAAGTTTCAGTTGTAGATACGCAGTATTTC. Its translation is CASSFEVSVVDTQYF.

The V gene is TRBV7-9, the J gene TRBJ2-2; possible D gene TRBD1, 6 bases. With 5 bases removed from V and 2 bases from J, the gap between germline ends came to 15 bases. Germline-derived CDR1 and CDR2 are SEHNR and FQNEAQ (reference sequence). CDR3 size: 16 residues. CDR3 sequence (DNA): TGTGCCAGCAGCCGGAGCGCGACAGGAAACACCGGGGAGCTGTTTTTT. Translation: CASSRSATGNTGELFF.

The chain joins TRBV10-3 to TRBJ1-2; 7 nucleotides line up with TRBD1. J was trimmed by 10 bases and V by 7 bases; bases with no gene match: 9. CDR1 is ENHRY, CDR2 SYGVKD, per germline. The CDR3 has 12 amino acids. CDR3 amino acids: CAIKGTAPLYTF. The CDR3 bases are TGTGCCATCAAGGGGACAGCGCCGCTCTACACCTTC.

The J gene is TRBJ2-7, the V gene TRBV15; D unresolved. The CDR3 sequence is 13 residues long. Trimming shortened V by 8 bases and J by 3 bases, and 14 bases separated the two germline ends. Germline loops: CDR1 LNHNV, CDR2 YYDKDF (reference sequence). CDR3 bases: TGTGCCACCTCAGAGGCGGTAGTCTACGAGCAGTACTTC. It encodes CATSEAVVYEQYF.

This clonotype was seen only a few times. The chain carries TRBV5-1 and TRBJ2-7, with 9 bases identical to TRBD2. The junction had 5 bases not matched to a gene; V was cut back by 0 bases and J by 4 bases. CDR3 size: 15 residues. Looked up from germline, CDR1 is SGHRS and CDR2 is YFSETQ. CDR3 loop: CASSLVPSGAYEQYF. The CDR3 DNA follows: TGCGCCAGCAGCTTGGTGCCTAGCGGGGCGTACGAGCAGTACTTC.

The chain combines TRBV25-1 with TRBJ2-1; 7 bases are a match to TRBD1. CDR3 length: 15 amino acids. Trimming at V came to 6 bases and at J to 10 bases, leaving 15 bases not matched to a gene. The V gene's germline CDR1 is MGHDK and CDR2 SYGVNS. CDR3 bases: TGTGCCAGCAGAAGAGGGGGCAGGGGCCTGGTCGAGCAGTTCTTC. Protein: CASRRGGRGLVEQFF. Based on the CDR3 plus reference TRBV25-1 and TRBJ2-1, the full variable domain is EADIYQTPRYLVIGTGKKITLECSQTMGHDKMYWYQQDPGMELHLIHYSYGVNSTEKGDLSSESTVSRIRTEHFPLTLESARPSHTSQYLCASRRGGRGLVEQFFGPGTRLTVL.

V and J are TRBV7-6 and TRBJ1-2, with a tentative D call TRBD1 (6 bases). Trimming cost V 3 bases and J 4 bases, with 12 bases left between them. CDR3 length: 14 residues. Germline V lookup: CDR1 SGHVS, CDR2 FNYEAQ. The DNA for the CDR3 is TGTGCCAGCAGCTTCGGGGGCGTAGGCTATGGCTACACCTTC. Protein product: CASSFGGVGYGYTF.

This clonotype was seen repeatedly, ten times or more. CDR3 DNA: TGTGCCATCGGCGGGACTAGCGGATACAATGAGCAGTTCTTC. Protein: CAIGGTSGYNEQFF. The chain joins TRBV10-3 to TRBJ2-1; 11 bases are shared with TRBD2. The V gene's germline CDR1 is ENHRY and CDR2 SYGVKD. The J segment lost 4 bases and the V segment lost 8 bases, leaving 4 bases of the junction unmatched. This CDR3 comprises 14 residues.

Comments on this clonotype: The missing conserved phenylalanine or tryptophan at the end of this CDR3 makes a read error likely. The V call is TRBV12-3 or TRBV12-4, the J call TRBJ2-3, with 7 bases lining up with TRBD1. The CDR3 is 14 residues long. The V and J ends lost 1 base and 12 bases, in that order; junction bases with no gene match: 10. CDR3: CASSLGTGRETQYV. CDR3 DNA sequence: TGTGCCAGCAGTTTAGGGACAGGTCGTGAGACCCAGTATGTT.

This chain joins TRBV12-3 or TRBV12-4 and TRBJ2-7; 7 bases map to TRBD1. V dropped 7 bases and J dropped 4; count of bases not matched to a gene: 10. This CDR3 is 14 amino acids long. The CDR3 DNA reads TGTGCCAGCAAACAGGGGACCCCGGGATACGAGCAGTACTTC. Translating gives CASKQGTPGYEQYF.

This clonotype was seen a few times. The CDR3 reads CASSPMGQANTEAFF. CDR3 DNA sequence: TGTGCCAGCAGCCCGATGGGGCAGGCCAACACTGAAGCTTTCTTT. V gene TRBV7-9 combines with J gene TRBJ1-1; tentative D call: TRBD1 (5 bases). V dropped 5 bases and J dropped 2 bases, with 15 bases sitting between them. This CDR3 comprises 15 residues. Germline loops: CDR1 SEHNR, CDR2 FQNEAQ (reference sequence).

The table lists this clonotype with a few counts. This chain uses TRBV12-3 or TRBV12-4 with TRBJ2-7; the D gene is possibly TRBD1 (5 bases). Trimming removed 7 bases at V and 2 bases at J, with 15 bases between. The CDR3 is 14 amino acids. The CDR3 bases are TGTGCCAGCAATCTCCAGGGCGGTCCCTACGAGCAGTACTTC. Encoded protein: CASNLQGGPYEQYF.

V gene TRBV7-2 combines with J gene TRBJ2-5, with 9 positions matching TRBD2. Germline assignment: CDR1 SGHTA and CDR2 FQGNSA. After removal of 2 bases from V and 4 bases from J, the junction contained 2 bases not matched to a gene. This CDR3 spans 14 amino acids. CDR3 DNA: TGTGCCAGCAGCTTACTAGCGGGGACAGAGACCCAGTACTTC. Amino acid sequence: CASSLLAGTETQYF.

In its sample, this clonotype was seen many times. The J gene is TRBJ2-2, the V gene TRBV6-1, with TRBD2 matching 12 bases. The CDR3 contains 16 residues. Germline trimming cut 7 bases from V and 0 bases from J; bases unmatched to any gene: 3. Germline CDR1 MNHNS, CDR2 SASEGT. DNA for the CDR3: TGTGCCAGCACTAGCGGGAGGGGATCGAACACCGGGGAGCTGTTTTTT. Translating it yields CASTSGRGSNTGELFF.